The 29 T cell receptor beta chains given below trace back to one sample, sequenced in a study of control samples from healthy donors and cancer patients. The assay was immunoSEQ multiplex PCR, and TCRdb's table has in-frame clones only and misses some. The data hold fewer than 200,000 clones, with over 85% observed a single time. Sequencing was carried out using blood. The receptor set was obtained from a man aged 30 to 45 in good health.

This clone was picked up one time. The CDR3 protein is CASRTTGVGGYTF. The CDR3 DNA reads TGTGCCAGCAGGACCACAGGGGTGGGGGGCTACACCTTC. The rearrangement joins TRBV6-6 to TRBJ1-2, with TRBD1 matching over 7 bases. V dropped 6 bases and J dropped 8; count of bases not matched to a gene: 9. The CDR3 spans 13 residues. Germline V gene data show CDR1 as MNHNY and CDR2 as SVGAGI (reference sequence).

J is TRBJ1-4 and V is TRBV5-1; tentatively, D is TRBD1 (5 bases). Germline CDR1 reads SGHRS; CDR2 reads YFSETQ. V dropped 2 bases and J dropped 0 bases, with 8 bases sitting between them. This CDR3 has 15 residues. Here the CDR3 DNA reads TGCGCCAGCAGCTTTCAGGGCTCAACTAATGAAAAACTGTTTTTT. It specifies CASSFQGSTNEKLFF.

This sequence joins TRBV6-2 or TRBV6-3 and TRBJ2-1; no clear D gene. The ends were cut back, 3 bases at V and 5 bases at J, with 11 bases in the middle. The CDR3 is 14 residues long. The V gene's germline CDR1 is MNHEY and CDR2 SVGEGT. CDR3 in amino acids: CASSYRRNNNEQFF. CDR3 coding DNA: TGTGCCAGCAGTTATCGGCGGAATAACAATGAGCAGTTCTTC.

The chain carries TRBV5-1 and TRBJ1-1; D ambiguous. V dropped 2 bases and J dropped 4 bases, with 12 bases sitting between them. The CDR3 extends over 14 amino acids. Looked up from germline, CDR1 is SGHRS and CDR2 is YFSETQ. The CDR3 bases are TGCGCCAGCAGCTTCGGAATCCCTGGCACTGAAGCTTTCTTT. Its protein product is CASSFGIPGTEAFF.

The chain recombines TRBV11-2 with TRBJ1-4; D uncertain. In germline, CDR1 is SGHAT, CDR2 FQNNGV. Trimming cost V 1 base and J 3 bases, with 6 bases left between them. This CDR3 has 14 amino acids. The CDR3 region is CASSLAAANEKLFF. The CDR3 nucleotides are TGTGCCAGCAGCTTAGCTGCGGCTAATGAAAAACTGTTTTTT.

The chain combines TRBV29-1 with TRBJ2-5, with 14 bases that match TRBD2. With 7 bases clipped from V and 4 bases from J, the junction kept 14 bases outside the gene matches. This CDR3 comprises 17 residues. CDR1 is SQVTM and CDR2 is ANQGSEA in the germline V gene. CDR3 nucleotide sequence: TGCAGCGCAGCGACTAGCGGGAGGGCCCCGAGGGTAGAGACCCAGTACTTC. Translating it yields CSAATSGRAPRVETQYF.

This chain uses TRBV7-3 with TRBJ2-2; 10 nucleotides line up with TRBD1. The V gene end was trimmed by 5 bases and the J gene end by 7 bases; junction bases not matched to a gene: 4. Germline V gene lookup returns CDR1 SGHTA and CDR2 FQGTGA. The CDR3 is 14 amino acids. The CDR3 nucleotides are TGTGCCAGCAGCCCGGACAGGGGGTACGGGGAGCTGTTTTTT. This gives the protein CASSPDRGYGELFF.

This clone has just a few counts. V usage is TRBV18 and J usage is TRBJ1-5; 7 nucleotides agree with TRBD1. V was pared by 3 bases and J by 6 bases, with 11 bases of the junction left unmatched. The CDR3 extends over 16 amino acids. The V gene's germline CDR1 is KGHSH and CDR2 LQKENI. The CDR3 DNA sequence: TGTGCCAGCTCACCGGGTGACAGGGAGGCGAGTCAGCCCCAGCATTTT. This sequence encodes CASSPGDREASQPQHF.

In DNA, the CDR3 is TGTGCCAGCAGCATCTACCGGGACCCTAGCGGTCCGAGAGCCCGCACAGATACGCAGTATTTT. Translation: CASSIYRDPSGPRARTDTQYF. The chain recombines TRBV9 with TRBJ2-3; 7 bases are a match to TRBD2. V was clipped by 4 bases and J by 1 base; unmatched bases: 24. Germline V CDR1 and CDR2: SGDLS, YYNGEE. This CDR3 has 21 amino acids.

The V and J genes are TRBV13 and TRBJ1-1, with TRBD1 matching 9 bases. The CDR3 runs 14 residues. Trimming cost V 5 bases and J 5 bases; bases outside gene matches: 6. Looked up from germline, CDR1 is PRHDT and CDR2 is FYEKMQ (reference sequence). The CDR3 is CASSPRTGETEAFF. The CDR3, as DNA: TGTGCCAGCAGCCCACGGACAGGGGAAACTGAAGCTTTCTTT.

V usage is TRBV7-3 and J usage is TRBJ2-3; the match to TRBD2 covers 10 bases. V dropped 5 bases and J dropped 1; count of bases not matched to a gene: 9. Germline V lookup: CDR1 SGHTA, CDR2 FQGTGA. There are 17 residues in the CDR3. The CDR3, as DNA: TGTGCCAGCAGCGACGCCGGGACTAGCGCTCGCACAGATACGCAGTATTTT. It translates to CASSDAGTSARTDTQYF.

The chain recombines TRBV14 with TRBJ1-2; D remains unclear. The CDR3 runs to 13 residues. The ends were cut back, 1 base at V and 5 bases at J, with 8 bases in the middle. Germline values: CDR1 SGHDN, CDR2 FVKESK. CDR3: CASSQGSSYGYTF. CDR3 sequence (DNA): TGTGCCAGCAGCCAAGGCTCCAGTTATGGCTACACCTTC.

The rearrangement joins TRBV18 to TRBJ2-3; D perhaps matches TRBD1 (5 bases). Germline V gene data show CDR1 as KGHSH and CDR2 as LQKENI. V lost 4 bases, J lost 4 bases, and 9 bases lay in between. The CDR3 is made up of 13 amino acids. CDR3 DNA sequence: TGTGCCAGCTCACTAGACAGTTCAGATACGCAGTATTTT. Protein product: CASSLDSSDTQYF.

The CDR3 loop is CASRPSTGELFF. The DNA for the CDR3 is TGTGCCAGCAGGCCCTCGACCGGGGAGCTGTTTTTT. The chain is built from TRBV7-2 and TRBJ2-2, with D hard to call. The germline V gene encodes CDR1 SGHTA and CDR2 FQGNSA. The CDR3 extends over 12 amino acids. V dropped 6 bases and J dropped 5 bases, with 7 bases sitting between them.

The chain combines TRBV7-2 with TRBJ2-7; 7 bases fit TRBD2. V trimming: 5 bases; J trimming: 5 bases; junction bases outside the gene matches: 12. Germline V lookup: CDR1 SGHTA, CDR2 FQGNSA. This CDR3 is 15 amino acids long. CDR3 nucleotides: TGTGCCAGCAGCCCGTTGCGGGGGACCTTCCACGAGCAGTACTTC. This codes for CASSPLRGTFHEQYF. Full variable domain (rest looked up from reference TRBV7-2 and TRBJ2-7): GAGVSQSPSNKVTEKGKDVELRCDPISGHTALYWYRQSLGQGLEFLIYFQGNSAPDKSGLPSDRFSAERTGGSVSTLTIQRTQQEDSAVYLCASSPLRGTFHEQYFGPGTRLTVT.

This clone was seen just once. The CDR3 sequence is CASSHSPGTVDTEAFF. DNA for the CDR3: TGTGCCAGCAGTCACAGTCCCGGGACTGTAGACACTGAAGCTTTCTTT. The chain links TRBV7-9 to TRBJ1-1; D possibly corresponds to TRBD1 (5 bases). Germline V gene sequence: CDR1 SEHNR, CDR2 FQNEAQ (reference sequence). V was trimmed by 6 bases and J by 3 bases, leaving 20 bases between them. The CDR3 is made up of 16 amino acids.

V gene TRBV6-4 combines with J gene TRBJ1-6; D remains ambiguous. V shed 4 bases and J shed 5 bases, with 6 bases lying between them. Germline CDR1 and CDR2: MRHNA and SNTAGT. The CDR3 contains 13 residues. The CDR3 sequence: CASSAGDNSPLHF. The DNA for the CDR3 is TGTGCCAGCAGTGCCGGGGATAATTCACCCCTCCACTTT.

This chain joins TRBV9 and TRBJ1-1; no definite D call. V was pared by 3 bases and J by 2 bases, with 5 bases between. The CDR3 runs to 12 residues. CDR1 is SGDLS and CDR2 is YYNGEE in the germline V gene. CDR3 residues: CASSAYNTEAFF. CDR3 coding DNA: TGTGCCAGCAGCGCCTATAACACTGAAGCTTTCTTT.

The V call is TRBV4-2, the J call TRBJ2-2; 7 bases are a match to TRBD2. Germline V gene lookup returns CDR1 LGHNA and CDR2 YNFKEQ. The CDR3 contains 20 residues. The V gene end was trimmed by 0 bases and the J gene end by 4 bases; junction bases not matched to a gene: 17. In DNA, the CDR3 is TGTGCCAGCAGCCAAGATTTACCCGGCGGGAGCGGTTGGTTCACCGGGGAGCTGTTTTTT. Its translation is CASSQDLPGGSGWFTGELFF.

This clone was counted only a few times. The chain recombines TRBV11-2 with TRBJ2-5, with unresolved D. Trimming took 8 bases from V and 7 from J, leaving 14 bases between them. The germline V gene encodes CDR1 SGHAT and CDR2 FQNNGV. The CDR3 runs 12 residues. CDR3 loop: CASGLQLGTQYF. The CDR3 DNA reads TGTGCCAGCGGTCTACAATTGGGGACCCAGTACTTC.

This sequence joins TRBV19 and TRBJ2-1; 11 nucleotides line up with TRBD2. The CDR3 has 14 residues. Looked up from germline, CDR1 is LNHDA and CDR2 is SQIVND (reference sequence). J was trimmed by 6 bases and V by 6 bases; bases with no gene match: 4. The CDR3 DNA reads as TGTGCCAGTAGATATAGCGGGGGGGCCAATGAGCAGTTCTTC. Protein: CASRYSGGANEQFF.

The J gene is TRBJ1-6, the V gene TRBV9; 11 nucleotides line up with TRBD1. The junction had 6 bases not matched to a gene; V was cut back by 2 bases and J by 11 bases. Germline V gene lookup returns CDR1 SGDLS and CDR2 YYNGEE. The CDR3 covers 15 residues. CDR3 sequence reads: CASSVEGQGDAPLHF. The DNA for the CDR3 is TGTGCCAGCAGCGTCGAGGGACAGGGGGATGCACCCCTCCACTTT.

The J gene is TRBJ2-6, the V gene TRBV7-6; D gene uncertain. This CDR3 contains 13 residues. Per the germline V gene, CDR1 is SGHVS and CDR2 is FNYEAQ. Trimming took 6 bases from V and 3 from J, leaving 6 bases between them. Written as DNA, the CDR3 is TGTGCCAGCAGTCTAGGTGGGGCCAACGTCCTGACTTTC. Translated: CASSLGGANVLTF. Based on the CDR3 plus reference TRBV7-6 and TRBJ2-6, the full variable domain is GAGVSQSPRYKVTKRGQDVALRCDPISGHVSLYWYRQALGQGPEFLTYFNYEAQQDKSGLPNDRFSAERPEGSISTLTIQRTEQRDSAMYRCASSLGGANVLTFGAGSRLTVL.

The genes are TRBV29-1 and TRBJ1-1; D is undetermined. CDR3 size: 12 residues. The germline V gene has CDR1 SQVTM and CDR2 ANQGSEA. Trimming removed 3 bases from V and 5 bases from J, with 10 bases in between. Written as DNA, the CDR3 is TGCAGCGTTGAGGCGGGGAGTACTGAAGCTTTCTTT. It is translated as CSVEAGSTEAFF. The whole variable domain, remainder taken from reference TRBV29-1 and TRBJ1-1, is SAVISQKPSRDICQRGTSLTIQCQVDSQVTMMFWYRQQPGQSLTLIATANQGSEATYESGFVIDKFPISRPNLTFSTLTVSNMSPEDSSIYLCSVEAGSTEAFFGQGTRLTVV.

J is TRBJ1-1 and V is TRBV9; perhaps TRBD1 as D (5 bases). The length of the CDR3 is 13 residues. V shed 3 bases and J shed 4 bases, with 10 bases lying between them. The germline CDR1 and CDR2 sequences are SGDLS and YYNGEE. The DNA of the CDR3 is TGTGCCAGCAGCGGCCATCAGGGCACTGAAGCTTTCTTT. This codes for CASSGHQGTEAFF.

The chain links TRBV2 to TRBJ2-7; 8 bases are a match to TRBD2. Germline lookup yields CDR1 SNHLY and CDR2 FYNNEI. The CDR3 sequence is 12 residues long. J lost 6 bases, V lost 6 bases, and 4 bases had no gene match. The CDR3 loop reads CASSGLAGEQYF. CDR3 DNA: TGTGCCAGCAGCGGGCTAGCGGGCGAGCAGTACTTC.

The V and J genes are TRBV20-1 and TRBJ2-7, with D possibly being TRBD1 or TRBD2 (5 bases each). Germline loops: CDR1 DFQATT, CDR2 SNEGSKA (reference sequence). The V end lost 6 bases, the J end lost 9 bases, and 15 bases lay between the germline ends. CDR3 length: 11 residues. This CDR3 reads CSARDGRGQYF. The CDR3 nucleotides read TGCAGTGCGAGGGACGGGCGTGGGCAGTACTTC.

Concerning this clone itself: One end of the junction varies from germline; a read error may be responsible. The chain couples TRBV12-3 or TRBV12-4 to TRBJ2-2; 11 bases are shared with TRBD1. The CDR3 has 13 residues. The DNA of the CDR3 is TGTGCCAGCAGTTTAATTGGGACAGGGGGGCTGTTTTTT. It specifies CASSLIGTGGLFF.

This chain connects TRBV6-5 to TRBJ2-3; 11 bases line up with TRBD2. CDR1 and CDR2 (germline): MNHEY, SVGAGI. This CDR3 has 13 residues. The trim removed 8 bases at V and 6 bases at J, leaving 4 bases unmatched. CDR3 in amino acids: CASLAGGGDTQYF. In DNA form, the CDR3 reads TGTGCCAGCCTAGCGGGAGGTGGGGATACGCAGTATTTT.